These T cell receptor beta chains were read from a single sample in a study of T cells in Graves' hyperthyroidism and ophthalmopathy. TCRdb called the multiplex PCR reads again in MiXCR, with one record for every CDR3 protein. The profile shows around 400,000 distinct CDR3 sequences, 15% of them singletons. The sequencing sample was made of blood. Source of these receptors: a woman aged 55-75 years with Graves' ophthalmopathy. CDR3s include the opening cysteine and the closing phenylalanine or tryptophan. Fields, in order: clone size, V gene, D gene, J gene, CDR3 DNA, CDR3 protein. A D gene is named only where the DNA matches it firmly. Only part of the rows carry a size: once, few, many, or a class if the clone is expanded.

abundance: many
v_gene: TRBV6-5
d_gene: .
j_gene: TRBJ2-1
CDR3nt: TGTGCCAGCAGTTCCCTTGGGGGAAGAGACAATGAGCAGTTCTTC
CDR3aa: CASSSLGGRDNEQFF

abundance: many
v_gene: TRBV5-1
d_gene: TRBD1
j_gene: TRBJ2-7
CDR3nt: TGCGCCAGCAGCCTGGGACAGGGGAATGGCGAGCAGTACTTC
CDR3aa: CASSLGQGNGEQYF

abundance: .
v_gene: TRBV6-1
d_gene: TRBD1
j_gene: TRBJ2-7
CDR3nt: TGTGCCAGCAGTGATATCGGGACAGGGTTCTACGAGCAGTACTTC
CDR3aa: CASSDIGTGFYEQYF

abundance: many
v_gene: TRBV2
d_gene: .
j_gene: TRBJ2-2
CDR3nt: TGTGCCAGCAGTAGAAAGAGGGACACCGGGGAGCTGTTTTTT
CDR3aa: CASSRKRDTGELFF

abundance: .
v_gene: TRBV18
d_gene: .
j_gene: TRBJ2-1
CDR3nt: TGTGCCAGCTCACCACCGAGGCCCGGCGAGCAGTTCTTC
CDR3aa: CASSPPRPGEQFF

abundance: few
v_gene: TRBV6-1
d_gene: .
j_gene: TRBJ2-7
CDR3nt: TGTGCCAGCAGTTACATGCAGGCGGGGAGCTCCTACGAGCAGTACTTC
CDR3aa: CASSYMQAGSSYEQYF

abundance: few
v_gene: TRBV24-1
d_gene: TRBD2
j_gene: TRBJ2-1
CDR3nt: TGTGCCACCAGTGACCCCTTAGCGGGAACGACGGATGAGCAGTTCTTC
CDR3aa: CATSDPLAGTTDEQFF

abundance: .
v_gene: TRBV12-3/TRBV12-4
d_gene: TRBD2
j_gene: TRBJ2-1
CDR3nt: TGTGCCAGCAGCCGTAGCGGGAGTGAGTCCCGCGGTGAGCAGTTCTTC
CDR3aa: CASSRSGSESRGEQFF

abundance: .
v_gene: TRBV19
d_gene: .
j_gene: TRBJ2-5
CDR3nt: TGTGCCAGTAGTATTACTAGCCCAAAAGAGACCCAGTACTTC
CDR3aa: CASSITSPKETQYF

abundance: many
v_gene: TRBV5-1
d_gene: .
j_gene: TRBJ1-4
CDR3nt: TGCGCCAGCAGCTTGGTAAGGGGAAATGAAAAACTGTTTTTT
CDR3aa: CASSLVRGNEKLFF

abundance: .
v_gene: TRBV30
d_gene: .
j_gene: TRBJ1-2
CDR3nt: TGTGCCTGGAGCGATCCAGGACAGAACTATGGCTACACCTTC
CDR3aa: CAWSDPGQNYGYTF

abundance: many
v_gene: TRBV4-1
d_gene: .
j_gene: TRBJ1-2
CDR3nt: TGCGCCAGCAGCCCGATTTCGGCACAATATGGCTACACCTTC
CDR3aa: CASSPISAQYGYTF

abundance: many
v_gene: TRBV24-1
d_gene: .
j_gene: TRBJ2-3
CDR3nt: TGTGCCACCAGTGGTAATACTAGAAGGCCCACAGATACGCAGTATTTT
CDR3aa: CATSGNTRRPTDTQYF

abundance: many
v_gene: TRBV3-1
d_gene: .
j_gene: TRBJ2-7
CDR3nt: TGTGCCAGCAGCCAATGGACCCCCTACGAGCAGTACTTC
CDR3aa: CASSQWTPYEQYF

abundance: many
v_gene: TRBV2
d_gene: .
j_gene: TRBJ1-1
CDR3nt: TGTGCCAGCACCGGCGCCAGGGCTCGACCCACTGAAGCTTTCTTT
CDR3aa: CASTGARARPTEAFF

abundance: many
v_gene: TRBV12-3/TRBV12-4
d_gene: TRBD2
j_gene: TRBJ2-3
CDR3nt: TGTGCCAGCAGCGCCGGGGGGAGAGATACGCAGTATTTT
CDR3aa: CASSAGGRDTQYF

abundance: many
v_gene: TRBV11-2
d_gene: .
j_gene: TRBJ2-7
CDR3nt: TGTGCCAGCAGCTTAGGGGGACGCCGGAGAGCCGAGCAGTACTTC
CDR3aa: CASSLGGRRRAEQYF

abundance: many
v_gene: TRBV19
d_gene: .
j_gene: TRBJ1-1
CDR3nt: TGTGCCAGTAGTGTAAAAGTGCGGACTGAAGCTTTCTTT
CDR3aa: CASSVKVRTEAFF

abundance: .
v_gene: TRBV5-6
d_gene: TRBD1
j_gene: TRBJ2-3
CDR3nt: TGTGCCAGCAGCATAGGACAGGCCCCCACAGATACGCAGTATTTT
CDR3aa: CASSIGQAPTDTQYF

abundance: few
v_gene: TRBV29-1
d_gene: TRBD1
j_gene: TRBJ2-2
CDR3nt: TGCAGCGGACAGGGGGGAGGGGCGAACACCGGGGAGCTGTTTTTT
CDR3aa: CSGQGGGANTGELFF

abundance: many
v_gene: TRBV6-6
d_gene: .
j_gene: TRBJ2-5
CDR3nt: TGTGCCAGCAGTTACTCGATCAGGGTACAAGAGACCCAGTACTTC
CDR3aa: CASSYSIRVQETQYF

abundance: .
v_gene: TRBV2
d_gene: TRBD1
j_gene: TRBJ1-4
CDR3nt: TGTGCCAGCAGAGTTGACAGGGGGAATGAAAAACTGTTTTTT
CDR3aa: CASRVDRGNEKLFF

abundance: many
v_gene: TRBV2
d_gene: .
j_gene: TRBJ1-1
CDR3nt: TGTGCCAGCAGTATACAGGGTCTAACTGAAGCTTTCTTT
CDR3aa: CASSIQGLTEAFF

abundance: many
v_gene: TRBV30
d_gene: .
j_gene: TRBJ1-4
CDR3nt: TGTGCCTTCTCGGGACCTGGGGGAAAACTGTTTTTT
CDR3aa: CAFSGPGGKLFF